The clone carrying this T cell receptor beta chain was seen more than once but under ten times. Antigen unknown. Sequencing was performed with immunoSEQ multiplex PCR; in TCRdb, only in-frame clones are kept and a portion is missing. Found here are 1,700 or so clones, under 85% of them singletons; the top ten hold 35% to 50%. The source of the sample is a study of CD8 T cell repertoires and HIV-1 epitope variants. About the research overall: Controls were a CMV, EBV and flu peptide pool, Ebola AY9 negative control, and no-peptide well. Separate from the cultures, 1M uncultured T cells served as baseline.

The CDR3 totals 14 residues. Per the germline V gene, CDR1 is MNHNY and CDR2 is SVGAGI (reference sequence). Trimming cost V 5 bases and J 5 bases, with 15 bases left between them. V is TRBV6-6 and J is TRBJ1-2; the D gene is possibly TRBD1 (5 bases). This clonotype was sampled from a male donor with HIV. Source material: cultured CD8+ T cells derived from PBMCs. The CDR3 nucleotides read TGTGCCAGCAGTGACGAAGGGGCGGGGTATGGCTACACCTTC. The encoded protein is CASSDEGAGYGYTF.